Listed below are T cell receptor beta chains from one sample, sequenced in a study of T cell responses to AZD1222 COVID-19 vaccine. The assay was immunoSEQ multiplex PCR, and TCRdb's table has in-frame clones only and misses some. This sample yields about 150,000 clones, of which around 84% are seen a single time; over 3.5% belongs to the top ten. Sample: peripheral blood, taken on day 0 of AZD1222 vaccination. The receptors derive from an adult in good health. The conserved cysteine and the conserved F or W are not part of the CDR3 here. Fields, in order: V gene, CDR3 protein.

TRBV6-5	ASSYVVTDTQY
TRBV5-1	ASSQKVETGKNTEAF
TRBV5-5	ASSSWGRGDQDEKLF
TRBV5-1	ASSLTGQVTNEQF
TRBV7-2	ASSLGGGPYEQY
TRBV20-1	SARWAGSTH
TRBV5-6	ASSLDGSDTQY
TRBV6-5	ASSYSGGYGYT
TRBV6-4	ASSVRVGGTYEQY
TRBV19	ASSKTVISYNEQF